Described below is a single T cell receptor (beta chain) sequence and its context. Authors' data handling: Amplification with reference gene primers provided the estimates of nucleated cell counts. Assay: immunoSEQ multiplex PCR; the TCRdb copy retains only in-frame clones and omits some. The D gene and trimming were derived from the DNA, and the V and J assignments and clone size from that table. The table records roughly 24,000 clones, 75% to 90% of them present only once. The record originates from a study of blood T cell repertoires in COVID-19. As for the study in general: Researchers got acute and convalescent COVID-19 samples from the United States, Italy and Spain. Nucleic acid was either cDNA or gDNA, and it came from T cells, B-cell-depleted T cells, or PBMCs.

The CDR3 is 15 amino acids. Per germline, CDR1 SGDLS and CDR2 YYNGEE. Trimming cost V 0 bases and J 4 bases; bases outside gene matches: 3. V and J are TRBV9 and TRBJ2-7, with 11 bases that match TRBD1. The source is an older woman with active COVID-19. The sequenced material came from peripheral blood. In DNA, the CDR3 is TGTGCCAGCAGCGTAGCGTGGGACAGGGGGTACGAGCAGTACTTC. The encoded protein is CASSVAWDRGYEQYF. The full variable domain, completed using reference TRBV9 and TRBJ2-7, is DSGVTQTPKHLITATGQRVTLRCSPRSGDLSVYWYQQSLDQGLQFLIQYYNGEERAKGNILERFSAQQFPDLHSELNLSSLELGDSALYFCASSVAWDRGYEQYFGPGTRLTVT.